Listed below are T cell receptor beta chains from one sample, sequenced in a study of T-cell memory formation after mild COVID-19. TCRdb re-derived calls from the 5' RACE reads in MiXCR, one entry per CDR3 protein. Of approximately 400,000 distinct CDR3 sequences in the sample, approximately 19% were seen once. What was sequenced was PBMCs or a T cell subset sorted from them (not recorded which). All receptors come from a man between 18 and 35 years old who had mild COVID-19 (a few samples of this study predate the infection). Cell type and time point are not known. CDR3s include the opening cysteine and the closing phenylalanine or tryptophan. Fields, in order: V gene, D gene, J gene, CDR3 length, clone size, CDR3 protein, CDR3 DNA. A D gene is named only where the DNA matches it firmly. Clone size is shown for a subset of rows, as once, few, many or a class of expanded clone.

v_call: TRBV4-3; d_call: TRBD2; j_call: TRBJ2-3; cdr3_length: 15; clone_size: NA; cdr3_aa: CASSQQFSGGDTQYF; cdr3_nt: TGCGCCAGCAGCCAACAGTTCAGCGGGGGGGATACGCAGTATTTT
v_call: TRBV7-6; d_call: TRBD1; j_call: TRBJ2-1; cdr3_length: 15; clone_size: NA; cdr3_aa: CASSLGWTGGIEQFF; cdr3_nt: TGTGCCAGCAGCTTGGGCTGGACAGGGGGCATTGAGCAGTTCTTC
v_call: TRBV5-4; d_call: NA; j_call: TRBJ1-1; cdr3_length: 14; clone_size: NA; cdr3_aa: CASSPGGGNAEAFF; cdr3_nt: TGTGCCAGCAGCCCGGGAGGGGGGAACGCTGAAGCTTTCTTT
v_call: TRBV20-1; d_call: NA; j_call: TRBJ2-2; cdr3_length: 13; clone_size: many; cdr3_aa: CSARGQNTGELFF; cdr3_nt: TGCAGTGCTAGGGGACAGAACACCGGGGAGCTGTTTTTT
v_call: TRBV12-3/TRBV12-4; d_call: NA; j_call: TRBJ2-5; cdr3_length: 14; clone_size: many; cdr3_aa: CASSSLGFGETQYF; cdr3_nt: TGTGCCAGCAGTTCCTTGGGGTTCGGAGAGACCCAGTACTTC
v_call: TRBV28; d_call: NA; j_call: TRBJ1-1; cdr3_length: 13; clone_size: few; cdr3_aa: CASRPPRVTEAFF; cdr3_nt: TGTGCCAGCAGACCCCCCCGGGTTACTGAAGCTTTCTTT
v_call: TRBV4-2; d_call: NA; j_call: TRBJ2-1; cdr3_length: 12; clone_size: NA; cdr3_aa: CASSQEVVKQFF; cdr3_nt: TGTGCCAGCAGCCAAGAAGTAGTCAAGCAGTTCTTC
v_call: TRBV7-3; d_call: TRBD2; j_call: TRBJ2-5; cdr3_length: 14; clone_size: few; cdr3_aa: CASSRAGTVETQYF; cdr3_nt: TGTGCCAGCAGCCGAGCGGGGACCGTGGAGACCCAGTACTTC
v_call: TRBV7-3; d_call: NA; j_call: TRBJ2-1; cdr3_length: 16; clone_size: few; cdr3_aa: CASSLTNTRSYNEQFF; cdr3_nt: TGTGCCAGCAGCTTAACGAACACCCGCTCCTACAATGAGCAGTTCTTC
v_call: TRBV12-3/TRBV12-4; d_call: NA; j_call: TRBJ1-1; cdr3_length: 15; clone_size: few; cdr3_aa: CASSFSQVVLTEAFF; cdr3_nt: TGTGCCAGCAGTTTTTCCCAGGTCGTTTTAACTGAAGCTTTCTTT